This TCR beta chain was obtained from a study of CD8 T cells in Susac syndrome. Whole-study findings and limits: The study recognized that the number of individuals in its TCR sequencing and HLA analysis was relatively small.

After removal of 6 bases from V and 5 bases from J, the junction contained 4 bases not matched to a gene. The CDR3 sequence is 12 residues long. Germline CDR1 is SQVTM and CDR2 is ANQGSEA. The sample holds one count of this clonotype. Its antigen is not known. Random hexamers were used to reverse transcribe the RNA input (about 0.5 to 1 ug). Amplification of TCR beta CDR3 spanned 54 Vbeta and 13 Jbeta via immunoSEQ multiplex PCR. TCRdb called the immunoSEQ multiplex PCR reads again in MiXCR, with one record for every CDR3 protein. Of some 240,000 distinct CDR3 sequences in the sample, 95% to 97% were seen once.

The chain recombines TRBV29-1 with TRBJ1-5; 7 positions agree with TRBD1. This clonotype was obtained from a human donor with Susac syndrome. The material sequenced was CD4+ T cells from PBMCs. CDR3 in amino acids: CSVLDRDQPQHF. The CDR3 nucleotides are TGCAGCGTACTCGACAGGGATCAGCCCCAGCATTTT.